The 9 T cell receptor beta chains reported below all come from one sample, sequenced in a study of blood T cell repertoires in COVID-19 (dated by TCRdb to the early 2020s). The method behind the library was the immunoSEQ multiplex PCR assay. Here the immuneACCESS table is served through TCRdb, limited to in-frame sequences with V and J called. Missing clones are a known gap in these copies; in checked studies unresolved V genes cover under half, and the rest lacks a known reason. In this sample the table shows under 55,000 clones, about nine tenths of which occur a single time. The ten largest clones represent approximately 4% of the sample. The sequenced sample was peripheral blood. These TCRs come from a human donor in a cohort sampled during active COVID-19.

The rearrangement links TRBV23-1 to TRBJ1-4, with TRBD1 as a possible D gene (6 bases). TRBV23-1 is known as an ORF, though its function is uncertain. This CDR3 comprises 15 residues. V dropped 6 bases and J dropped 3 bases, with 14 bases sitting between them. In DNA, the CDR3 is TGCGCCAGCAGCGGGGGGGCCAGGGCTAATGAAAAACTGTTTTTT. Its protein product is CASSGGARANEKLFF.

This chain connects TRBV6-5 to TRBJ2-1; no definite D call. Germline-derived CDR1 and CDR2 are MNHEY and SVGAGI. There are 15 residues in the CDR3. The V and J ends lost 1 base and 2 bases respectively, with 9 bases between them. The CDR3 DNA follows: TGTGCCAGCAGTTACTGGCGCGGCACCTACAATGAGCAGTTCTTC. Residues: CASSYWRGTYNEQFF.

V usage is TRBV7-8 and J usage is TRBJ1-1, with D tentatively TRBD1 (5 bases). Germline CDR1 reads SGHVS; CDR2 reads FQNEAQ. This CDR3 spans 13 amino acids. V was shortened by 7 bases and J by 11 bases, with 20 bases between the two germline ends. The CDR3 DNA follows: TGTGCCAGCATCCCCGGGGGTCAGGGATATGCTTTCTTT. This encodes CASIPGGQGYAFF.

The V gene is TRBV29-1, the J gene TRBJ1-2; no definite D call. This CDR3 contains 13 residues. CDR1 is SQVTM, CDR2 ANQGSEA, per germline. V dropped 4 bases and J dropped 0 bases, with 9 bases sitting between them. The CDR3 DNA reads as TGCAGCGTTGCCGAGCCACCTAACTATGGCTACACCTTC. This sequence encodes CSVAEPPNYGYTF.

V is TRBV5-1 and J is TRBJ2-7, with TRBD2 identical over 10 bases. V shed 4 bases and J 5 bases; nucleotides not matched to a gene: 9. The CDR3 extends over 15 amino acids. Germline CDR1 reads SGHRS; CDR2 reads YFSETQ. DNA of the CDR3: TGCGCCAGCAGCGCCTACTCTAGCGGGAGCCACGAGCAGTACTTC. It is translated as CASSAYSSGSHEQYF.

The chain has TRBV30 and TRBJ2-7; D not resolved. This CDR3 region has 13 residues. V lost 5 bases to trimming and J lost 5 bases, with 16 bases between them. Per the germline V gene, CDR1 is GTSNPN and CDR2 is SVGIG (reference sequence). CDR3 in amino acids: CAWGRPGRNEQYF. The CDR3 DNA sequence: TGTGCCTGGGGCCGGCCGGGTCGGAACGAGCAGTACTTC.

The CDR3 sequence: CASSQVAPGYGYTF. DNA for the CDR3: TGTGCCAGCAGCCAAGTCGCCCCGGGCTATGGCTACACCTTC. The chain carries TRBV3-1 (or the pseudogene TRBV3-2) and TRBJ1-2; D uncertain. Germline-derived CDR1 and CDR2 are LGHDT and YNNKEL (reference sequence). With 1 base removed from V and 4 bases from J, the gap between germline ends came to 10 bases. The CDR3 contains 14 residues.

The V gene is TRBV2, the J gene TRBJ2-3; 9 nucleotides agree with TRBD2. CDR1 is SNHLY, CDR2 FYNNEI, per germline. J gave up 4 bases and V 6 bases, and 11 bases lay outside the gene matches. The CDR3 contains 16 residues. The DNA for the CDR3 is TGTGCCAGCAGGAGGGGCGTGGCGGGAGGGTCAGATACGCAGTATTTT. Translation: CASRRGVAGGSDTQYF.

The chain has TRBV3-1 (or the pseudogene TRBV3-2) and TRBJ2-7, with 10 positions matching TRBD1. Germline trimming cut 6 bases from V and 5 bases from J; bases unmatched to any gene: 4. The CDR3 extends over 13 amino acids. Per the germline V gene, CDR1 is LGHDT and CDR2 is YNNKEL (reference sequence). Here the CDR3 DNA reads TGTGCCAGCAGGCCGGACAGGGGGAACGAGCAGTACTTC. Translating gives CASRPDRGNEQYF.